What follows are 32 T cell receptor beta chains derived from one specimen sequenced in a study of CD8+ T cells in alopecia areata. TCR sequencing used cDNA made by reverse transcription of extracted RNA. Assay: immunoSEQ multiplex PCR; the TCRdb copy retains only in-frame clones and omits some. In the table there are 25,000 to 35,000 clones, less than 75% of which are singletons. The sequencing input was NKG2D-high CD8+ T cells sorted from blood. Receptors originate from a human donor with alopecia areata.

This chain connects TRBV5-6 to TRBJ2-5, with 10 nucleotides matching TRBD2. CDR3 length: 15 amino acids. Trimming at V came to 4 bases and at J to 3 bases, leaving 6 bases not matched to a gene. Germline V lookup: CDR1 SGHDT, CDR2 YYEEEE. CDR3 DNA sequence: TGTGCCAGCAGCCACGTTCTAGCGGGAGAAGAGACCCAGTACTTC. Protein sequence: CASSHVLAGEETQYF.

V is TRBV19 and J is TRBJ2-7; D gene ambiguous. The germline V and J ends were trimmed by 3 bases and 2 bases, with 5 bases remaining between them. The germline CDR1 and CDR2 sequences are LNHDA and SQIVND (reference sequence). The length of the CDR3 is 12 residues. The CDR3 coding sequence is TGTGCCAGTAGTATTGGAACCTACGAGCAGTACTTC. It is translated as CASSIGTYEQYF.

This clone was found a few times. The J gene is TRBJ2-5, the V gene TRBV7-2, with 8 bases aligning to TRBD1. Germline CDR1 is SGHTA and CDR2 is FQGNSA. Losses at the gene ends were 5 bases for V and 2 bases for J; bases not matched to a gene: 4. CDR3 size: 14 residues. The CDR3 is CASSPRQGQETQYF. The CDR3 DNA sequence: TGTGCCAGCAGCCCACGACAGGGGCAAGAGACCCAGTACTTC.

This chain connects TRBV7-9 to TRBJ2-1; no clear D. The CDR3 totals 14 residues. Trimming left V 1 base short and J 5 bases short, with 9 bases between. The germline V gene encodes CDR1 SEHNR and CDR2 FQNEAQ (reference sequence). CDR3 nucleotide sequence: TGTGCCAGCAGCTTAGACTCCAGTAACAATGAGCAGTTCTTC. It specifies CASSLDSSNNEQFF.

This clone came up a few times. CDR3 nucleotides: TGTGCCAGCAGTACCCGACAGGGCGCCTACGAGCAGTACTTC. The encoded protein is CASSTRQGAYEQYF. The V and J genes are TRBV28 and TRBJ2-7, with 7 bases identical to TRBD1. Germline V gene lookup returns CDR1 MDHEN and CDR2 SYDVKM. J was trimmed by 2 bases and V by 5 bases; bases with no gene match: 6. The CDR3 consists of 14 residues.

The CDR3 DNA reads TGTGCCTGGACTGACGGCCGCGCTGAAGCTTTCTTT. This sequence encodes CAWTDGRAEAFF. The chain links TRBV30 to TRBJ1-1, with unresolved D. The CDR3 has 12 amino acids. CDR1 GTSNPN and CDR2 SVGIG come from the germline V gene (reference sequence). V lost 4 bases, J lost 6 bases, and 12 bases lay in between.

The rearrangement joins TRBV2 to TRBJ2-7, with TRBD2 identical over 7 bases. This CDR3 has 16 amino acids. Germline V CDR1 and CDR2: SNHLY, FYNNEI. The junction had 11 bases not matched to a gene; V was cut back by 4 bases and J by 2 bases. Here the CDR3 reads CASSAVGLGEPYEQYF. In DNA form, the CDR3 reads TGTGCCAGCAGTGCCGTCGGACTAGGTGAACCCTACGAGCAGTACTTC.

The chain joins TRBV5-8 to TRBJ2-1; D is uncertain. CDR3 length: 13 residues. Germline CDR1 reads SGHTS; CDR2 reads YDEGEE. The germline V and J ends were trimmed by 2 bases and 4 bases, with 7 bases remaining between them. Written as DNA, the CDR3 is TGTGCCAGCAGCTTCACAGAATACAATGAGCAGTTCTTC. Amino acids: CASSFTEYNEQFF. The variable domain in full, with the rest retrieved from reference TRBV5-8 and TRBJ2-1, is EAGVTQSPTHLIKTRGQQATLRCSPISGHTSVYWYQQALGLGLQFLLWYDEGEERNRGNFPPRFSGRQFPNYSSELNVNALELEDSALYLCASSFTEYNEQFFGPGTRLTVL.

The rearrangement uses TRBV29-1 and TRBJ2-7, with D unclear. The CDR3 has 16 residues. Germline CDR1 SQVTM, CDR2 ANQGSEA. The V end was cut by 4 bases, the J end by 0 bases, with 19 bases between. The CDR3 spells CSVAYAKSGSSYEQYF. The CDR3 DNA is TGCAGCGTTGCCTATGCAAAGAGTGGCAGCTCCTACGAGCAGTACTTC.

This clone was counted between two and nine times. The V and J genes are TRBV19 and TRBJ2-3, with no clear D. Between the trimmed V and J ends, which lost 3 bases and 5 bases, there was a span of 6 bases. The CDR3 runs to 12 residues. The V gene's germline CDR1 is LNHDA and CDR2 SQIVND (reference sequence). The CDR3 protein is CASSIGGDTQYF. DNA for the CDR3: TGTGCCAGTAGTATCGGCGGAGATACGCAGTATTTT.

The rearrangement joins TRBV20-1 to TRBJ1-2, with D perhaps TRBD1 (6 bases). The CDR3 is 11 amino acids. V was cut by 3 bases and J by 8 bases, with 10 bases left in between. CDR1 and CDR2 from the germline V gene are DFQATT and SNEGSKA (reference sequence). The CDR3 coding sequence is TGCAGTGCTAGGGGACATGAGGGCTACACCTTC. Protein: CSARGHEGYTF.

V is TRBV19 and J is TRBJ2-2; 8 bases are shared with TRBD2. Per germline, CDR1 LNHDA and CDR2 SQIVND (reference sequence). V shed 3 bases, J shed 4 bases, and the junction held 4 bases outside the gene matches. The CDR3 has 15 residues. Here the CDR3 DNA reads TGTGCCAGTAGTATTACCAGCGGGAGCACCGGGGAGCTGTTTTTT. This codes for CASSITSGSTGELFF.

V and J are TRBV29-1 and TRBJ1-2, with a tentative D call TRBD1 (5 bases). Germline V gene data show CDR1 as SQVTM and CDR2 as ANQGSEA. Trimming stripped 0 bases from V and 3 bases from J, with 20 bases between. The CDR3 spans 17 residues. The CDR3 region is CSVEDLQKRGDHYGYTF. The CDR3 DNA reads TGCAGCGTTGAAGATCTTCAGAAACGGGGGGACCACTATGGCTACACCTTC.

The V call is TRBV5-1, the J call TRBJ1-1, with 9 bases matching TRBD1. The CDR3 contains 16 residues. Germline V gene sequence: CDR1 SGHRS, CDR2 YFSETQ. Trimming at V came to 4 bases and at J to 1 base, leaving 8 bases not matched to a gene. CDR3 bases: TGCGCCAGCAGCCCTGGGACAGGGTTTTCGAACACTGAAGCTTTCTTT. Its translation is CASSPGTGFSNTEAFF.

The chain employs TRBV5-4 and TRBJ2-1, with D tentatively TRBD2 (6 bases). The CDR3 consists of 14 residues. V was trimmed by 5 bases and J by 8 bases, leaving 17 bases between them. Germline CDR1 is SGHNT and CDR2 is YYREEE (reference sequence). The CDR3 DNA reads as TGTGCCAGCAGACGGTGGGGGGAGGTCCATGAGCAGTTCTTC. Translation gives CASRRWGEVHEQFF.

J is TRBJ2-5 and V is TRBV6-6; D call uncertain. TRBJ2-7 explains the end of the DNA better; the J call may be wrong. The CDR3 length is 13 residues. Germline V lookup: CDR1 MNHNY, CDR2 SVGAGI (reference sequence). The DNA of the CDR3 is TGTGCCAGCAGTTATCCGAGCTCCTACGAGCAGTACTTC. It codes for CASSYPSSYEQYF.

The chain carries TRBV28 and TRBJ2-1; no definite D call. The V and J ends lost 5 bases and 3 bases respectively, with 14 bases between them. Germline CDR1 is MDHEN and CDR2 is SYDVKM. CDR3 length: 15 residues. CDR3 nucleotide sequence: TGTGCCAGCAGTATACCAGACAACTACTACAATGAGCAGTTCTTC. Protein sequence: CASSIPDNYYNEQFF.

The chain recombines TRBV4-3 with TRBJ2-7; no reliable D call. CDR3 length equals 14 residues. The V gene's germline CDR1 is LGHNA and CDR2 YSLEER. V shed 4 bases and J shed 0 bases, with 10 bases lying between them. CDR3 DNA sequence: TGCGCCAGCAGCCGATGGGCAGGCTCCTACGAGCAGTACTTC. It encodes CASSRWAGSYEQYF.

The V gene is TRBV5-1, the J gene TRBJ2-1; 8 bases fit TRBD2. Germline V gene sequence: CDR1 SGHRS, CDR2 YFSETQ. The CDR3 has 15 amino acids. V gave up 5 bases and J gave up 4 bases; unmatched junction bases: 8. CDR3 nucleotides: TGCGCCAGCAGTGACAGCGGGGGAAGTTACAATGAGCAGTTCTTC. Translating gives CASSDSGGSYNEQFF.

The table lists this clone with a count of one. The chain carries TRBV6-5 and TRBJ2-1; D is unclear. V shed 5 bases and J shed 0 bases, with 8 bases lying between them. Germline CDR1 MNHEY, CDR2 SVGAGI. The CDR3 is 14 amino acids. CDR3 region: CASSSAHSYNEQFF. The DNA of the CDR3 is TGTGCCAGCAGTAGCGCACACTCCTACAATGAGCAGTTCTTC.

This clone was detected a few times. V is TRBV29-1 and J is TRBJ2-5; possibly TRBD1 or TRBD2 for D (5 bases each). The V and J ends lost 3 bases and 5 bases respectively, with 19 bases between them. The length of the CDR3 is 15 residues. Germline V gene lookup returns CDR1 SQVTM and CDR2 ANQGSEA. CDR3 region: CSVELSGHLRETQYF. The CDR3 DNA sequence: TGCAGCGTTGAGCTTTCGGGGCACCTTCGCGAGACCCAGTACTTC.

This chain connects TRBV7-8 to TRBJ1-1; 7 bases map to TRBD1. CDR3 size: 14 residues. The junction had 3 bases not matched to a gene; V was cut back by 1 base and J by 4 bases. CDR1 is SGHVS, CDR2 FQNEAQ, per germline. The CDR3 bases are TGTGCCAGCAGCTTAGGGGCAGGGGGCACTGAAGCTTTCTTT. Translated: CASSLGAGGTEAFF.

V and J are TRBV28 and TRBJ2-1, with TRBD2 matching over 8 bases. Germline V gene lookup returns CDR1 MDHEN and CDR2 SYDVKM. The junction had 1 base not matched to a gene; V was cut back by 3 bases and J by 0 bases. The CDR3 has 15 residues. Written as DNA, the CDR3 is TGTGCCAGCAGTTTCGGGGGGGGCTCCTACAATGAGCAGTTCTTC. Its protein is CASSFGGGSYNEQFF.

The chain links TRBV27 to TRBJ2-1, with D possibly being TRBD2 (6 bases). Germline CDR1 MNHEY, CDR2 SMNVEV (reference sequence). Trimming cost V 3 bases and J 2 bases, with 14 bases left between them. The CDR3 contains 16 residues. This CDR3 reads CASSFTSLAPYNEQFF. CDR3 bases: TGTGCCAGCAGTTTCACCTCACTAGCCCCCTACAATGAGCAGTTCTTC.

The rearrangement joins TRBV2 to TRBJ2-1, with 9 bases that match TRBD1. The CDR3 runs 16 residues. Germline loops: CDR1 SNHLY, CDR2 FYNNEI. Trimming removed 7 bases from V and 6 bases from J; junction bases left unmatched: 13. CDR3 amino acids: CASIPRWDRARNEQFF. CDR3 coding DNA: TGTGCCAGCATCCCCCGGTGGGACAGGGCCCGCAATGAGCAGTTCTTC.

The chain combines TRBV14 with TRBJ2-5, with TRBD1 matching 8 bases. CDR1 and CDR2 from the germline V gene are SGHDN and FVKESK. This CDR3 has 14 residues. V dropped 1 base and J dropped 11; count of bases not matched to a gene: 9. DNA for the CDR3: TGTGCCAGCAGCCAAGGGACAGGGCCATGGGAGCAGTACTTC. It codes for CASSQGTGPWEQYF.

This chain joins TRBV27 and TRBJ2-7, with D possibly TRBD2 on 6 matching bases. CDR3 length: 15 residues. Trimming removed 3 bases at V and 4 bases at J, with 16 bases between. The germline gives CDR1 MNHEY, CDR2 SMNVEV (reference sequence). In DNA form, the CDR3 reads TGTGCCAGCAGTTTGTCAGGAGGGTTGGGTTACGAGCAGTACTTC. Its translation is CASSLSGGLGYEQYF.

The V and J genes are TRBV30 and TRBJ1-5; the D gene is possibly TRBD1 (6 bases). The CDR3 has 15 residues. Germline CDR1 and CDR2: GTSNPN and SVGIG (reference sequence). V lost 0 bases, J lost 4 bases, and 13 bases lay in between. The CDR3 region has the DNA TGTGCCTGGAGTGTGGGCAGGGGTCGGAATCAGCCCCAGCATTTT. Protein: CAWSVGRGRNQPQHF.

The rearrangement uses TRBV28 and TRBJ2-5, with D perhaps matching TRBD1 (6 bases). CDR3 length: 11 amino acids. V was trimmed by 6 bases and J by 5 bases, leaving 7 bases between them. CDR1 MDHEN and CDR2 SYDVKM come from the germline V gene. For the CDR3, the DNA is TGTGCCAGCAGCCAGGGGGAGACCCAGTACTTC. It encodes CASSQGETQYF. Full variable domain (remainder filled in from reference TRBV28 and TRBJ2-5): DVKVTQSSRYLVKRTGEKVFLECVQDMDHENMFWYRQDPGLGLRLIYFSYDVKMKEKGDIPEGYSVSREKKERFSLILESASTNQTSMYLCASSQGETQYFGPGTRLLVL.

This clone is judged large (0.1 to 1%). V and J are TRBV5-6 and TRBJ2-1; weak D call: TRBD1 (6 bases). Trimming took off 2 bases at V and 6 bases at J, with 12 bases between the two ends. This CDR3 is 14 amino acids long. Germline V gives CDR1 SGHDT, CDR2 YYEEEE. The CDR3 here is CASSFLQGSNEQFF. Written as DNA, the CDR3 is TGTGCCAGCAGCTTTTTACAGGGTAGCAATGAGCAGTTCTTC.

This clone was seen more than once but under ten times. The rearrangement links TRBV6-6 to TRBJ2-7; tentative D call: TRBD1 (5 bases). This CDR3 comprises 13 residues. Germline CDR1 and CDR2: MNHNY and SVGAGI (reference sequence). V lost 3 bases and J lost 7, with 13 bases in between. CDR3 DNA: TGTGCCAGCAGTTATGGGCAGGGTGTAGAGCAGTACTTC. The encoded protein is CASSYGQGVEQYF.

V gene TRBV29-1 combines with J gene TRBJ2-2; D gene unclear. Germline CDR1 reads SQVTM; CDR2 reads ANQGSEA. CDR3 length: 11 residues. The germline V and J ends were trimmed by 4 bases and 7 bases, with 7 bases remaining between them. The CDR3 protein is CSVGYGGELFF. The DNA for the CDR3 is TGCAGCGTTGGGTACGGCGGGGAGCTGTTTTTT.